This record looks at one T cell receptor beta chain sequence and its context. Its target is unknown. Germline is not matched at one junction end, which may reflect a read error. Germline V gene lookup returns CDR1 SSHAT and CDR2 FNYEAQ (reference sequence). The CDR3 has 13 amino acids. The study sampled blood at baseline, cycle 4 day 1, and cycle 7 day 1. Clones were sequenced by immunoSEQ multiplex PCR, and TCRdb holds only the in-frame ones, with some missing. The sample shows 90,000 to 100,000 clones, 80% to 90% of them seen only once. The data are from a study of OX40 agonist ivuxolimab in advanced cancers. Study-level findings and limits: Still undetermined is the antigen specificity of the expanded peripheral T cells.

The V and J genes are TRBV7-7 and TRBJ2-5, with D perhaps matching TRBD2 (5 bases). The TCR comes from an adult with an advanced solid tumor such as melanoma, head and neck, liver or kidney cancer. The sequencing here drew on CD4+ or CD8+ T cells sorted from blood, taken in a trial of the OX40 agonist ivuxolimab. CDR3 region: CASSFDGKETQYF. CDR3 DNA: TGTGCTAGCAGCTTCGACGGGAAAGAGACCCAGTACTTC.